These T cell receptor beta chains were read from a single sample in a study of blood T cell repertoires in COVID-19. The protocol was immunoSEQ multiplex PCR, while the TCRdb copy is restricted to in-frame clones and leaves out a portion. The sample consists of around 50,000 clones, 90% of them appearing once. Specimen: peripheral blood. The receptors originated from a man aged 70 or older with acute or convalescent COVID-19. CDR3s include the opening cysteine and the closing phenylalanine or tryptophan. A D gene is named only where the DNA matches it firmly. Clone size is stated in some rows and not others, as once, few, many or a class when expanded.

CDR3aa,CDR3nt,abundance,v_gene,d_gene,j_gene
CASSPHRDREAFF,TGTGCCAGCAGCCCCCACCGGGACAGGGAAGCTTTCTTT,.,TRBV11-2,TRBD1,TRBJ1-1
CASSLGGREGEQYF,TGTGCCAGCAGCTTAGGGGGGCGCGAAGGAGAGCAGTACTTC,.,TRBV11-1,.,TRBJ2-7
CASSMSAGADSPLHF,TGTGCCAGTAGTATGTCAGCAGGGGCGGATTCACCCCTCCACTTT,.,TRBV19,.,TRBJ1-6
CASSLPGNSPLHF,TGTGCCAGCAGTTTGCCGGGGAATTCACCCCTCCACTTT,.,TRBV27,.,TRBJ1-6
CASSLIGSGEKLFF,TGTGCCAGCAGCTTAATCGGGAGCGGTGAAAAACTGTTTTTT,.,TRBV11-2,.,TRBJ1-4
CASSQERTADSPLHF,TGCGCCAGCAGCCAAGAGAGGACAGCAGATTCACCCCTCCACTTT,once,TRBV4-3,.,TRBJ1-6
CASSLTQGYEQYF,TGTGCCAGCAGTTTAACACAGGGGTACGAGCAGTACTTC,.,TRBV27,TRBD1,TRBJ2-7
CASSPGQQINYGYTF,TGTGCCAGCAGCCCAGGTCAGCAGATTAACTATGGCTACACCTTC,.,TRBV14,.,TRBJ1-2
CASSPPPWEEGTETQYF,TGTGCCAGCAGCCCCCCCCCTTGGGAGGAGGGTACGGAGACCCAGTACTTC,few,TRBV11-2,.,TRBJ2-5
CASSSPGLAGKYEQYF,TGTGCCAGCAGCTCTCCGGGACTAGCGGGGAAGTACGAGCAGTACTTC,.,TRBV5-4,TRBD2,TRBJ2-7
CASSILTGVKETQYF,TGTGCCAGCAGCATCCTGACAGGGGTGAAAGAGACCCAGTACTTC,.,TRBV7-8,TRBD1,TRBJ2-5
CASSLVTSGGKREQFF,TGCGCCAGCAGCTTGGTGACTAGCGGGGGGAAAAGAGAGCAGTTCTTC,.,TRBV5-1,TRBD2,TRBJ2-1
CASRDPGTQGLGYTF,TGTGCCAGCAGAGACCCCGGGACTCAAGGGTTAGGCTACACCTTC,.,TRBV6-6,.,TRBJ1-2
CSASEKVGRNQPQHF,TGCAGTGCTAGTGAAAAGGTGGGGAGGAATCAGCCCCAGCATTTT,.,TRBV20-1,.,TRBJ1-5
CASIGQGYEQYF,TGTGCCAGCATCGGACAGGGCTACGAGCAGTACTTC,large,TRBV2,TRBD1,TRBJ2-7
CASSLAQGRRTEAFF,TGTGCCAGCAGCTTAGCACAGGGGAGGCGGACTGAAGCTTTCTTT,.,TRBV7-2,TRBD1,TRBJ1-1
CASSPDRAQPQHF,TGTGCCAGCAGCCCTGACAGGGCCCAGCCCCAGCATTTT,.,TRBV7-3,TRBD1,TRBJ1-5
CASSQVIGGAATNEKLFF,TGTGCCAGCAGCCAAGTTATCGGGGGAGCTGCAACTAATGAAAAACTGTTTTTT,.,TRBV3-1/TRBV3-2,.,TRBJ1-4
CASRSSNEQFF,TGTGCCAGCCGATCCAGCAATGAGCAGTTCTTC,.,TRBV5-4,.,TRBJ2-1
CASSINSANSAPTGEVNQPQHF,TGTGCCAGCAGCATAAATTCCGCAAACTCCGCTCCGACAGGCGAAGTTAATCAGCCCCAGCATTTT,.,TRBV21-1,.,TRBJ1-5
CASSLAGSSTDTQYF,TGTGCCAGCAGCTTAGCGGGGTCTAGCACAGATACGCAGTATTTT,.,TRBV5-4,TRBD2,TRBJ2-3
CASRGTAREKLFF,TGTGCCAGCAGGGGGACAGCTCGTGAAAAACTGTTTTTT,.,TRBV28,TRBD1,TRBJ1-4
CASRWLTEAFF,TGTGCCAGCAGGTGGCTCACTGAAGCTTTCTTT,.,TRBV28,.,TRBJ1-1
CASSLAGTRGTEAFF,TGTGCCAGCAGCTTGGCCGGGACTAGGGGCACTGAAGCTTTCTTT,.,TRBV5-4,.,TRBJ1-1
CASSRQGWTEAFF,TGTGCCAGCAGCCGCCAGGGGTGGACTGAAGCTTTCTTT,.,TRBV14,.,TRBJ1-1
CASSPTTAASYGYTF,TGCGCCAGCAGCCCCACCACAGCTGCGAGCTATGGCTACACCTTC,once,TRBV5-1,.,TRBJ1-2
CASSFLGTGEGNTIYF,TGTGCCAGCAGCTTCCTAGGCACAGGGGAAGGAAACACCATATATTTT,.,TRBV7-9,TRBD1,TRBJ1-3
CASSFGGTSTDTQYF,TGTGCCAGCAGCTTCGGCGGGACTAGCACAGATACGCAGTATTTT,.,TRBV7-2,.,TRBJ2-3
CATSGQEKLFF,TGTGCCACCAGCGGACAGGAAAAACTGTTTTTT,.,TRBV15,.,TRBJ1-4
CASSQAGEPNEKLFF,TGCGCCAGCAGCCAAGCCGGGGAGCCAAATGAAAAACTGTTTTTT,.,TRBV4-3,.,TRBJ1-4
CASRATSQETQYF,TGTGCCAGTAGAGCCACTTCCCAAGAGACCCAGTACTTC,once,TRBV19,.,TRBJ2-5
CASIREETQYF,TGTGCCAGCATACGGGAAGAGACCCAGTACTTC,once,TRBV21-1,.,TRBJ2-5
CASSQMTGGYSPLHF,TGTGCCAGCAGCCAAATGACCGGAGGGTATTCACCCCTCCACTTT,.,TRBV14,.,TRBJ1-6
CASLPGQGSYNEQFF,TGTGCTAGTCTACCGGGACAGGGCTCCTACAATGAGCAGTTCTTC,.,TRBV12-5,TRBD1,TRBJ2-1
CASSQLQGDFTEAFF,TGTGCCAGCTCACAGCTACAGGGGGATTTCACTGAAGCTTTCTTT,.,TRBV18,TRBD1,TRBJ1-1
CASSRQGYNEQFF,TGTGCCAGCAGCAGACAGGGGTACAATGAGCAGTTCTTC,.,TRBV12-3/TRBV12-4,TRBD1,TRBJ2-1
CASSPLAGGGADTQYF,TGTGCCAGCTCACCCCTAGCGGGGGGCGGCGCAGATACGCAGTATTTT,.,TRBV18,TRBD2,TRBJ2-3
CASSPGLAGSNEQFF,TGCGCCAGCAGCCCGGGACTAGCGGGGTCTAATGAGCAGTTCTTC,.,TRBV5-1,TRBD2,TRBJ2-1
CASRGTGGGETQYF,TGCGCCAGCAGAGGGACAGGGGGAGGGGAGACCCAGTACTTC,once,TRBV5-1,TRBD1,TRBJ2-5
CASSQEGHREDNYGYTF,TGCGCCAGCAGCCAAGAGGGGCACAGGGAAGATAACTATGGCTACACCTTC,.,TRBV4-3,.,TRBJ1-2
CASSEVRGGRYNEQFF,TGTGCCAGCAGTGAGGTGCGGGGGGGCCGGTACAATGAGCAGTTCTTC,.,TRBV2,TRBD2,TRBJ2-1